Presented here are 30 T cell receptor beta chains from one specimen sequenced in a study of blood T cell repertoires in COVID-19. Libraries were prepared by immunoSEQ multiplex PCR; TCRdb keeps only in-frame clonotypes and omits some of them. Of around 78,000 clones in the sample, less than 95% were seen once. Sequenced material: peripheral blood. The source is a woman aged 45-60 years in a cohort sampled during active COVID-19.

This chain joins TRBV11-2 and TRBJ1-2, with D hard to call. CDR1 is SGHAT, CDR2 FQNNGV, per germline. CDR3 size: 14 residues. V was trimmed by 6 bases and J by 7 bases, leaving 18 bases between them. The CDR3 here is CASRPDSPLSGYTF. CDR3 nucleotide sequence: TGTGCCAGCAGGCCGGATAGCCCGTTGTCTGGCTACACCTTC.

The chain joins TRBV3-1 (or the pseudogene TRBV3-2) to TRBJ2-7; D is uncertain. This CDR3 is 13 amino acids long. The germline CDR1 and CDR2 sequences are LGHDT and YNNKEL (reference sequence). Trimming took off 1 base at V and 0 bases at J, with 4 bases between the two ends. The DNA for the CDR3 is TGTGCCAGCAGCCAAGCGGGCTCCTACGAGCAGTACTTC. It yields the protein CASSQAGSYEQYF.

The chain carries TRBV9 and TRBJ2-3; TRBD2 matches 7 bases. The CDR3 runs 14 residues. Germline CDR1 SGDLS, CDR2 YYNGEE. V gave up 4 bases and J gave up 0 bases; unmatched junction bases: 2. CDR3 region: CASSISGSTDTQYF. The DNA for the CDR3 is TGTGCCAGCAGCATTAGCGGGAGCACAGATACGCAGTATTTT.

CDR3 amino acids: CASSLAGGGEQFF. The CDR3 region has the DNA TGTGCCAGCAGCTTAGCGGGAGGTGGTGAGCAGTTCTTC. V is TRBV7-9 and J is TRBJ2-1; TRBD2 might be the D (6 bases). This CDR3 comprises 13 residues. V was pared by 0 bases and J by 9 bases, with 9 bases between. CDR1 SEHNR and CDR2 FQNEAQ come from the germline V gene (reference sequence).

CDR3 nucleotide sequence: TGTGCCAGCAGCGCCGGTCCGGTCGACGAGCAGTACTTC. Residues: CASSAGPVDEQYF. The chain combines TRBV9 with TRBJ2-7; D not certain. Germline V gene lookup returns CDR1 SGDLS and CDR2 YYNGEE. Trimming cost V 3 bases and J 5 bases, with 12 bases left between them. The CDR3 has 13 amino acids.

V usage is TRBV15 and J usage is TRBJ2-1; 8 bases agree with TRBD1. V trimming: 0 bases; J trimming: 4 bases; junction bases outside the gene matches: 14. CDR3 length: 19 amino acids. CDR1 is LNHNV, CDR2 YYDKDF, per germline (reference sequence). The CDR3 spells CATSRDPGIGQGVYNEQFF. Here the CDR3 DNA reads TGTGCCACCAGCAGAGATCCCGGAATAGGACAGGGCGTATACAATGAGCAGTTCTTC.

This chain connects TRBV28 to TRBJ1-2; TRBD1 is a possible D gene (5 bases). The CDR3 is 14 amino acids. Deletions cut 2 bases from V and 6 bases from J, with 13 bases between. Germline V gene data show CDR1 as MDHEN and CDR2 as SYDVKM. The CDR3 DNA reads as TGTGCCAGCAGTTTAGAGCAGGGTTGGAATGGCTACACCTTC. Amino acids: CASSLEQGWNGYTF.

CDR3 amino acids: CASSTGTGDFQPQHF. The DNA for the CDR3 is TGTGCCAGTAGTACCGGGACAGGGGATTTTCAGCCCCAGCATTTT. The chain couples TRBV19 to TRBJ1-5; 10 positions match TRBD1. The CDR3 is 15 residues long. Trimming took 4 bases from V and 6 from J; bases not matched to a gene: 6. Looked up from germline, CDR1 is LNHDA and CDR2 is SQIVND (reference sequence).

This chain links TRBV28 with TRBJ2-3, with 12 bases aligning to TRBD2. V gave up 6 bases and J gave up 5 bases; unmatched junction bases: 6. This CDR3 comprises 15 residues. CDR1 MDHEN and CDR2 SYDVKM come from the germline V gene. The CDR3 bases are TGTGCCAGCAGCTCCCCGGGACTAGCGGGAGATACGCAGTATTTT. This gives the protein CASSSPGLAGDTQYF.

The rearrangement links TRBV28 to TRBJ1-3, with D possibly matching TRBD1 (6 bases). The CDR3 totals 16 residues. Germline values: CDR1 MDHEN, CDR2 SYDVKM. The V gene lost 6 bases and the J gene lost 6 bases, with 21 bases spanning the gap. DNA of the CDR3: TGTGCCAGCAGCCCCGGGGGGGCAGGGCCCCAAAACACCATATATTTT. Protein product: CASSPGGAGPQNTIYF.

The chain has TRBV7-9 and TRBJ1-1, with D maybe TRBD1 (5 bases). CDR1 SEHNR and CDR2 FQNEAQ come from the germline V gene (reference sequence). CDR3 length: 14 amino acids. Trimming cost V 3 bases and J 4 bases, with 12 bases left between them. The CDR3: CASSFREGSTEAFF. DNA for the CDR3: TGTGCCAGCAGCTTCAGGGAGGGAAGCACTGAAGCTTTCTTT.

The chain recombines TRBV6-1 with TRBJ1-4; TRBD1 matches 7 bases. The CDR3 consists of 16 residues. Germline V CDR1 and CDR2: MNHNS, SASEGT. The V segment lost 3 bases and the J segment 8 bases; nucleotides outside the gene matches: 12. CDR3 in DNA: TGTGCCAGCAGTGAGGACAGGTTTTCCTTAAGAGAAAAACTGTTTTTT. As protein: CASSEDRFSLREKLFF.

The J gene is TRBJ1-1, the V gene TRBV7-2; perhaps TRBD1 as D (6 bases). The length of the CDR3 is 13 residues. Germline loops: CDR1 SGHTA, CDR2 FQGNSA. V lost 5 bases and J lost 10, with 17 bases in between. CDR3 protein: CASSRGYRDPAFF. The CDR3 region has the DNA TGTGCCAGCAGCAGGGGGTACAGGGACCCAGCTTTCTTT. The full variable domain, completed using reference TRBV7-2 and TRBJ1-1, is GAGVSQSPSNKVTEKGKDVELRCDPISGHTALYWYRQSLGQGLEFLIYFQGNSAPDKSGLPSDRFSAERTGGSVSTLTIQRTQQEDSAVYLCASSRGYRDPAFFGQGTRLTVV.

A single count supports this clone. The CDR3 is CASSSRHHTEAFF. The CDR3 DNA sequence: TGTGCCAGCAGCTCCCGACATCACACTGAAGCTTTCTTT. The chain uses TRBV5-8 and TRBJ1-1; no firm D call. The length of the CDR3 is 13 residues. In germline, CDR1 is SGHTS, CDR2 YDEGEE. Trimming stripped 3 bases from V and 3 bases from J, with 9 bases between.

The chain employs TRBV5-4 and TRBJ2-3, with D uncertain. CDR1 and CDR2 from the germline V gene are SGHNT and YYREEE (reference sequence). CDR3 length: 14 residues. V lost 0 bases and J lost 2, with 7 bases in between. CDR3 in amino acids: CASSLVAYTDTQYF. The CDR3 nucleotides are TGTGCCAGCAGCTTGGTGGCTTACACAGATACGCAGTATTTT.

The gene calls are TRBV18 and TRBJ2-5; 11 bases agree with TRBD2. V shed 3 bases, J shed 5 bases, and the junction held 5 bases outside the gene matches. The CDR3 consists of 15 residues. Germline values: CDR1 KGHSH, CDR2 LQKENI. CDR3 sequence: CASSPPGLAAETQYF. CDR3 in DNA: TGTGCCAGCTCACCGCCGGGACTAGCGGCCGAGACCCAGTACTTC. The entire variable domain, with the rest obtained from reference TRBV18 and TRBJ2-5, is as follows: NAGVMQNPRHLVRRRGQEARLRCSPMKGHSHVYWYRQLPEEGLKFMVYLQKENIIDESGMPKERFSAEFPKEGPSILRIQQVVRGDSAAYFCASSPPGLAAETQYFGPGTRLLVL.

The chain joins TRBV4-1 to TRBJ2-5; 12 positions agree with TRBD1. Germline V gene data show CDR1 as MGHRA and CDR2 as YSYEKL. This CDR3 contains 18 residues. J was trimmed by 5 bases and V by 2 bases; bases with no gene match: 12. The CDR3 bases are TGCGCCAGCAGCCAAAATCCGGGACAGGGGGCGACCCAGGAGACCCAGTACTTC. Protein: CASSQNPGQGATQETQYF.

Points on this clone: Distinct nucleotide sequences in the sample also encode this CDR3. J is TRBJ1-5 and V is TRBV28; 7 nucleotides agree with TRBD1. Germline-derived CDR1 and CDR2 are MDHEN and SYDVKM. CDR3 length equals 14 residues. V dropped 3 bases and J dropped 1; count of bases not matched to a gene: 0. The CDR3 reads CASSLGQSNQPQHF. DNA for the CDR3: TGTGCCAGCAGTTTGGGACAGAGCAATCAGCCCCAGCATTTT.

V is TRBV15 and J is TRBJ1-5; 10 positions agree with TRBD1. The V segment lost 5 bases and the J segment 5 bases; nucleotides outside the gene matches: 6. The length of the CDR3 is 15 residues. Germline-derived CDR1 and CDR2 are LNHNV and YYDKDF (reference sequence). CDR3 amino acids: CATSAGQGFYQPQHF. CDR3 sequence (DNA): TGTGCCACCAGCGCGGGACAGGGGTTCTATCAGCCCCAGCATTTT.

This clone has just one count. V is TRBV7-9 and J is TRBJ2-3; 11 bases match TRBD2. The CDR3 is made up of 16 amino acids. Germline V gene data show CDR1 as SEHNR and CDR2 as FQNEAQ (reference sequence). V was pared by 4 bases and J by 4 bases, with 7 bases of the junction left unmatched. CDR3 nucleotides: TGTGCCAGCAGCTCTCGACTAGCGGGGATTCCAGATACGCAGTATTTT. Translation gives CASSSRLAGIPDTQYF.

The chain joins TRBV5-4 to TRBJ1-1, with TRBD1 matching over 8 bases. The J segment lost 4 bases and the V segment lost 2 bases, leaving 7 bases of the junction unmatched. Per germline, CDR1 SGHNT and CDR2 YYREEE (reference sequence). The CDR3 is 15 residues long. CDR3: CASSFGSDRVTEAFF. The CDR3 bases are TGTGCCAGCAGCTTTGGATCGGACAGGGTCACTGAAGCTTTCTTT.

The V and J genes are TRBV28 and TRBJ1-4, with D tentatively TRBD1 (6 bases). The V gene's germline CDR1 is MDHEN and CDR2 SYDVKM. The CDR3 is 15 amino acids. V shed 8 bases and J shed 7 bases, with 20 bases lying between them. Written as DNA, the CDR3 is TGTGCCAGCCTCCCTCCCGGGACACCGGGTGAAAAACTGTTTTTT. This gives the protein CASLPPGTPGEKLFF.

The chain links TRBV19 to TRBJ2-3, with 13 positions matching TRBD2. This CDR3 comprises 17 residues. Germline V lookup: CDR1 LNHDA, CDR2 SQIVND (reference sequence). V was pared by 3 bases and J by 4 bases, with 7 bases of the junction left unmatched. The CDR3 bases are TGTGCCAGTAGTATGGGGCCGACTAGCGGGAGGCCAGATACGCAGTATTTT. This codes for CASSMGPTSGRPDTQYF. The full variable domain, its missing parts supplied by reference TRBV19 and TRBJ2-3, is DGGITQSPKYLFRKEGQNVTLSCEQNLNHDAMYWYRQDPGQGLRLIYYSQIVNDFQKGDIAEGYSVSREKKESFPLTVTSAQKNPTAFYLCASSMGPTSGRPDTQYFGPGTRLTVL.

The genes are TRBV30 and TRBJ2-7; 7 nucleotides align to TRBD2. Looked up from germline, CDR1 is GTSNPN and CDR2 is SVGIG (reference sequence). CDR3 length: 15 residues. V trimming: 4 bases; J trimming: 4 bases; junction bases outside the gene matches: 13. This CDR3 is CAWTHGGLGSYEQYF. In nucleotides, the CDR3 is TGTGCCTGGACCCACGGGGGGTTAGGGTCTTACGAGCAGTACTTC. The whole variable domain, remainder taken from reference TRBV30 and TRBJ2-7, is SQTIHQWPATLVQPVGSPLSLECTVEGTSNPNLYWYRQAAGRGLQLLFYSVGIGQISSEVPQNLSASRPQDRQFILSSKKLLLSDSGFYLCAWTHGGLGSYEQYFGPGTRLTVT.

The chain carries TRBV7-3 and TRBJ2-5, with TRBD2 matching over 7 bases. J was trimmed by 5 bases and V by 5 bases; bases with no gene match: 8. CDR1 is SGHTA and CDR2 is FQGTGA in the germline V gene. There are 14 residues in the CDR3. The CDR3 protein is CASSQWGGKETQYF. For the CDR3, the DNA is TGTGCCAGCAGCCAATGGGGAGGGAAGGAGACCCAGTACTTC.

The rearrangement links TRBV18 to TRBJ1-2, with 11 bases identical to TRBD1. There are 15 residues in the CDR3. V lost 2 bases to trimming and J lost 2 bases; unmatched junction nucleotides: 1. Germline CDR1 is KGHSH and CDR2 is LQKENI. CDR3 loop: CASSPGQGANYGYTF. For the CDR3, the DNA is TGTGCCAGCTCACCAGGACAGGGGGCCAACTATGGCTACACCTTC.

The V call is TRBV7-2, the J call TRBJ1-2; D is possibly TRBD1 (6 bases). Trimming took 6 bases from V and 4 from J, leaving 15 bases between them. The CDR3 totals 14 residues. From germline, CDR1 is SGHTA and CDR2 FQGNSA. The DNA of the CDR3 is TGTGCCAGCAGTTCGACAGGACTTCTCTATGGCTACACCTTC. Translated: CASSSTGLLYGYTF.

This chain uses TRBV9 with TRBJ1-2; D uncertain. This CDR3 contains 14 residues. From germline, CDR1 is SGDLS and CDR2 YYNGEE. V lost 0 bases and J 8 bases, leaving 14 bases between the germline ends. The CDR3 protein is CASSVELLGEGYTF. CDR3 DNA sequence: TGTGCCAGCAGCGTAGAGCTGCTTGGGGAGGGCTACACCTTC.

The chain uses TRBV5-1 and TRBJ2-1; 7 bases are shared with TRBD2. The CDR3 contains 15 residues. Germline V CDR1 and CDR2: SGHRS, YFSETQ. V lost 5 bases and J lost 0; bases outside the gene matches: 5. The CDR3 sequence is CASSAGVSSYNEQFF. The CDR3 DNA reads as TGCGCCAGCAGTGCGGGGGTGAGCTCCTACAATGAGCAGTTCTTC.

The chain links TRBV5-1 to TRBJ2-5; D remains unclear. Trimming stripped 0 bases from V and 3 bases from J, with 6 bases between. The germline CDR1 and CDR2 sequences are SGHRS and YFSETQ. The CDR3 is 13 amino acids. The chain's CDR3 is CASSLGTKETQYF. For the CDR3, the DNA is TGCGCCAGCAGCTTGGGAACTAAAGAGACCCAGTACTTC.